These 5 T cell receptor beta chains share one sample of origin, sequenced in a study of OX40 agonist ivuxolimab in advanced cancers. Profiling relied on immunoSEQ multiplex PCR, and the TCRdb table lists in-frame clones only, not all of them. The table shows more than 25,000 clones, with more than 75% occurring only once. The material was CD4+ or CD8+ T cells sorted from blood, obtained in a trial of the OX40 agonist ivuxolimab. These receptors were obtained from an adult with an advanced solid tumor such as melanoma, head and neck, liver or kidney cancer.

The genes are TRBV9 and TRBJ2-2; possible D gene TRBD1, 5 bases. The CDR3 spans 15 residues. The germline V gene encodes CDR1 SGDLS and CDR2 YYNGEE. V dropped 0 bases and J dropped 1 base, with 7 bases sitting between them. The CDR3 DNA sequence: TGTGCCAGCAGCGTAGAGGACAAGAACACCGGGGAGCTGTTTTTT. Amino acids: CASSVEDKNTGELFF. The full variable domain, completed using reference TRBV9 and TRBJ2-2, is DSGVTQTPKHLITATGQRVTLRCSPRSGDLSVYWYQQSLDQGLQFLIQYYNGEERAKGNILERFSAQQFPDLHSELNLSSLELGDSALYFCASSVEDKNTGELFFGEGSRLTVL.

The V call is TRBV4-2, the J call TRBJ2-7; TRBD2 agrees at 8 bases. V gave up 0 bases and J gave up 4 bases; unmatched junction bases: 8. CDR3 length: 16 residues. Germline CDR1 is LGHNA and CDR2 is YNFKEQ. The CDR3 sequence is CASSQEYPAGVYEQYF. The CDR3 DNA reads TGTGCCAGCAGCCAAGAATATCCAGCGGGAGTGTACGAGCAGTACTTC.

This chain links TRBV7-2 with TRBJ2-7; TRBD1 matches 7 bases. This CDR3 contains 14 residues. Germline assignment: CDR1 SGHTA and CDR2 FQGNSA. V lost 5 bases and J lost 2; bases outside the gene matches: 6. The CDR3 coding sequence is TGTGCCAGCAGCCGCAGGGACAGTACCTACGAGCAGTACTTC. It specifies CASSRRDSTYEQYF.

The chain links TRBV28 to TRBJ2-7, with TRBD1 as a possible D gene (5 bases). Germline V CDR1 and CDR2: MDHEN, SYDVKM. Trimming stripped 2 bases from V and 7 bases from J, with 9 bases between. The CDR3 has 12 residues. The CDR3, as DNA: TGTGCCAGCAGTTTAGACAGTTGGGAGCAGTACTTC. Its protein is CASSLDSWEQYF.

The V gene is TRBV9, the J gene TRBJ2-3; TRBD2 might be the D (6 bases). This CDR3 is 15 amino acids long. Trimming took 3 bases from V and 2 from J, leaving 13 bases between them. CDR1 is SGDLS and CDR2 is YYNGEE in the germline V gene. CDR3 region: CASSARLANTDTQYF. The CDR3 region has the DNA TGTGCCAGCAGCGCCCGTCTAGCGAACACAGATACGCAGTATTTT.